One and the same sample provided the 14 T cell receptor beta chains below, sequenced in a study of cytomegalovirus exposure and HLA in healthy donors. Method: immunoSEQ multiplex PCR; TCRdb's copy keeps in-frame clones and lacks some. The sample carries tens of thousands of clones, 90% to 97% recorded once. The source material was PBMCs. The source of these receptors is a woman between 18 and 29 years old in good health and CMV-seronegative.

This clone was recorded only once. The chain employs TRBV28 and TRBJ2-7; 7 nucleotides agree with TRBD1. Per germline, CDR1 MDHEN and CDR2 SYDVKM. The CDR3 has 14 amino acids. V gave up 7 bases and J gave up 2 bases; unmatched junction bases: 8. CDR3 in amino acids: CASKPTGTAYEQYF. The DNA for the CDR3 is TGTGCCAGCAAACCGACTGGGACAGCCTACGAGCAGTACTTC.

A single count supports this clone. V is TRBV20-1 and J is TRBJ2-1; perhaps TRBD1 as D (5 bases). V was clipped by 3 bases and J by 12 bases, with 9 bases between them. Germline assignment: CDR1 DFQATT and CDR2 SNEGSKA (reference sequence). The CDR3 is 10 amino acids. The chain's CDR3 is CSASVGPQFF. The CDR3 region has the DNA TGCAGTGCTAGCGTGGGGCCGCAGTTCTTC.

This clone occurred once. This chain uses TRBV19 with TRBJ2-6, with 10 bases matching TRBD1. CDR3 size: 17 residues. With V trimmed by 9 bases and J by 0 bases, 8 bases remained unmatched. In germline, CDR1 is LNHDA, CDR2 SQIVND (reference sequence). The CDR3 loop reads CASTRDRGSSGANVLTF. Here the CDR3 DNA reads TGTGCCAGCACCCGGGACAGGGGAAGCTCTGGGGCCAACGTCCTGACTTTC.

The chain employs TRBV7-9 and TRBJ2-1; 12 bases fit TRBD2. J gave up 0 bases and V 1 base, and 7 bases lay outside the gene matches. From germline, CDR1 is SEHNR and CDR2 FQNEAQ (reference sequence). The CDR3 loop spans 19 amino acids. CDR3 amino acids: CASSLVGTSGSGSYNEQFF. For the CDR3, the DNA is TGTGCCAGCAGCTTAGTTGGGACTAGCGGGTCCGGCTCCTACAATGAGCAGTTCTTC.

This chain connects TRBV27 to TRBJ1-4; D is undetermined. V lost 2 bases to trimming and J lost 8 bases, with 15 bases between them. Looked up from germline, CDR1 is MNHEY and CDR2 is SMNVEV (reference sequence). The CDR3 is 15 amino acids. The CDR3 region is CASSLRGRVWEKLFF. The CDR3 DNA reads TGTGCCAGCAGTTTACGAGGGAGGGTCTGGGAAAAACTGTTTTTT.

The DNA of the CDR3 is TGTGCCACCAGCAGCGCGGCCACAGATACGCAGTATTTT. Protein sequence: CATSSAATDTQYF. This sequence joins TRBV15 and TRBJ2-3; no clear D. The germline gives CDR1 LNHNV, CDR2 YYDKDF (reference sequence). This CDR3 is 13 amino acids long. The V and J ends lost 3 bases and 2 bases respectively, with 6 bases between them.

This clone appeared a single time. CDR3 coding DNA: TGTGCCATCAGTGAATCCCCGAGGGGGGGCCGGCAGCCCCAGCATTTT. Protein: CAISESPRGGRQPQHF. The chain uses TRBV10-3 and TRBJ1-5, with D possibly being TRBD1 (6 bases). Germline V lookup: CDR1 ENHRY, CDR2 SYGVKD. Trimming pared 3 bases from V and 7 bases from J, leaving 19 bases between. This CDR3 has 16 residues.

The chain links TRBV28 to TRBJ2-3, with TRBD2 matching over 10 bases. Trimming cost V 4 bases and J 2 bases; bases outside gene matches: 6. The length of the CDR3 is 16 residues. CDR1 and CDR2 (germline): MDHEN, SYDVKM. CDR3 residues: CASSYPLAGDTDTQYF. The CDR3 DNA is TGTGCCAGCAGTTACCCCCTAGCGGGGGACACAGATACGCAGTATTTT.

V and J are TRBV7-6 and TRBJ2-5; 12 nucleotides line up with TRBD1. Looked up from germline, CDR1 is SGHVS and CDR2 is FNYEAQ. Trimming at V came to 1 base and at J to 7 bases, leaving 4 bases not matched to a gene. The CDR3 extends over 15 amino acids. The CDR3 spells CASSLGDRGRGTQYF. DNA for the CDR3: TGTGCCAGCAGCTTAGGGGACAGGGGGCGCGGGACCCAGTACTTC.

The chain couples TRBV5-1 to TRBJ2-1; a weak D match, TRBD2 (5 bases). Per germline, CDR1 SGHRS and CDR2 YFSETQ. V was shortened by 0 bases and J by 1 base, with 8 bases between the two germline ends. The CDR3 covers 15 residues. The CDR3 is CASSLVGESYNEQFF. The CDR3 bases are TGCGCCAGCAGCTTGGTCGGGGAATCCTACAATGAGCAGTTCTTC.

J is TRBJ2-3 and V is TRBV7-9; perhaps TRBD1 as D (6 bases). The CDR3 runs to 16 residues. The ends were cut back, 1 base at V and 1 base at J, with 12 bases in the middle. CDR1 is SEHNR and CDR2 is FQNEAQ in the germline V gene (reference sequence). CDR3 in DNA: TGTGCCAGCAGCTTAGATGGGACAAGGGGCACAGATACGCAGTATTTT. Amino acid sequence: CASSLDGTRGTDTQYF.

The V gene is TRBV19, the J gene TRBJ2-1; 10 nucleotides match TRBD2. This CDR3 region has 17 residues. The V and J ends lost 3 bases and 5 bases, in that order; junction bases with no gene match: 10. The germline V gene encodes CDR1 LNHDA and CDR2 SQIVND (reference sequence). This CDR3 reads CASSIGREREGDNEQFF. Here the CDR3 DNA reads TGTGCCAGTAGTATTGGTCGGGAGCGGGAGGGAGACAATGAGCAGTTCTTC. Together with reference TRBV19 and TRBJ2-1, the CDR3 gives the full variable domain: DGGITQSPKYLFRKEGQNVTLSCEQNLNHDAMYWYRQDPGQGLRLIYYSQIVNDFQKGDIAEGYSVSREKKESFPLTVTSAQKNPTAFYLCASSIGREREGDNEQFFGPGTRLTVL.

CDR3 in DNA: TGTGCCACCAGCACGCCTAGCGGCAATGAGCAGTTCTTC. Residues: CATSTPSGNEQFF. The chain couples TRBV15 to TRBJ2-1, with 7 bases matching TRBD2. The CDR3 totals 13 residues. Germline CDR1 reads LNHNV; CDR2 reads YYDKDF (reference sequence). The junction had 3 bases not matched to a gene; V was cut back by 4 bases and J by 6 bases.

The chain employs TRBV5-1 and TRBJ2-3; 7 bases map to TRBD1. The CDR3 is 14 amino acids. Trimming took 0 bases from V and 6 from J; bases not matched to a gene: 4. Per germline, CDR1 SGHRS and CDR2 YFSETQ. In DNA, the CDR3 is TGCGCCAGCAGCTTGGGGCCAGGGGGTGATACGCAGTATTTT. Its protein is CASSLGPGGDTQYF.